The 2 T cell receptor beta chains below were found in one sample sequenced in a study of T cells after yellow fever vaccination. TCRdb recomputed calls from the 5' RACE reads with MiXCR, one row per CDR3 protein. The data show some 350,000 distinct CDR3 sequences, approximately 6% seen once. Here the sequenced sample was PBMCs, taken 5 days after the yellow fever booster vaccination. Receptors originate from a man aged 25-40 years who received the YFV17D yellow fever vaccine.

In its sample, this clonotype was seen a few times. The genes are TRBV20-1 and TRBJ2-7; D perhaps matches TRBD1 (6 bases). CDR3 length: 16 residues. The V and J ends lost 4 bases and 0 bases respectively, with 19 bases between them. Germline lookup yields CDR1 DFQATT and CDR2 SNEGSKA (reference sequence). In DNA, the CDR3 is TGCAGTGCTATCCCCACCCCCGGGGACAACTCCTACGAGCAGTACTTC. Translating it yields CSAIPTPGDNSYEQYF.

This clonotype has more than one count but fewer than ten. Here the CDR3 reads CAISVGTSGAGANVLTF. CDR3 coding DNA: TGTGCCATCAGTGTAGGGACTAGCGGCGCTGGGGCCAACGTCCTGACTTTC. The chain is built from TRBV10-3 and TRBJ2-6, with TRBD2 identical over 11 bases. The CDR3 is made up of 17 amino acids. Trimming cost V 4 bases and J 2 bases; bases outside gene matches: 4. Germline lookup yields CDR1 ENHRY and CDR2 SYGVKD.